These T cell receptor beta chains were read from a single sample in a study of T cells in localized non-small cell lung cancer. Profiling relied on immunoSEQ multiplex PCR, and the TCRdb table lists in-frame clones only, not all of them. The sample lists nearly 35,000 clones, 80% to 95% seen once, with about 12% in the top ten. Sample: peripheral blood mononuclear cells, taken before any cancer treatment. These TCRs come from a female donor over 55 with stage II lung adenocarcinoma. The CDR3 runs from the conserved cysteine through the conserved F or W. The D gene is left open where the match is weak. Part of the rows lack a size; the others show once, few, many or a class for expanded clones.

v_gene	d_gene	j_gene	abundance	CDR3nt	CDR3aa
TRBV6-6	.	TRBJ2-2	.	TGTGCCAGCAGTGACTTAAGGGGGGACGGCACCGGGGAGCTGTTTTTT	CASSDLRGDGTGELFF
TRBV28	.	TRBJ1-2	.	TGTGCCAGCAGTTCCCTCCTAAAAAATGGCTACACCTTC	CASSSLLKNGYTF
TRBV2	TRBD2	TRBJ2-1	.	TGTGCCAGCAGCGTTAGCGGGAGTGGGTACAATGAGCAGTTCTTC	CASSVSGSGYNEQFF
TRBV19	.	TRBJ2-3	.	TGTGCCAGTAGTATAGGCGGAGCCGGATCTAGCACAGATACGCAGTATTTT	CASSIGGAGSSTDTQYF
TRBV28	TRBD1	TRBJ1-5	.	TGTGCCAGCAACCGACAGGGGGGGTTGGAGCCCCAGCATTTT	CASNRQGGLEPQHF
TRBV10-3	TRBD1	TRBJ1-2	.	TGTGCCATCAGCGGACAGGGAGACTATGGCTACACCTTC	CAISGQGDYGYTF
TRBV7-6	TRBD2	TRBJ2-5	.	TGTGCCAGCAGTTTAGTGTATGGGGGGGGCCAAGAGACCCAGTACTTC	CASSLVYGGGQETQYF
TRBV11-3	.	TRBJ1-6	few	TGTGCCAGCAGCTTAGAACAAAATTCACCCCTCCACTTT	CASSLEQNSPLHF
TRBV28	.	TRBJ2-1	few	TGTGCCAGCAGTTTTTCTCAGACTGAGCAGTTCTTC	CASSFSQTEQFF
TRBV7-3	TRBD1	TRBJ2-2	.	TGTGCCAGCGGCCTAGGACAGGGGGACACCGGGGAGCTGTTTTTT	CASGLGQGDTGELFF
TRBV5-1	TRBD1	TRBJ1-3	.	TGCGCCAGCAGCTTTGGGACAGTCGAAAAAACCATATATTTT	CASSFGTVEKTIYF
TRBV6-6	TRBD2	TRBJ2-7	.	TGTGCCAGCAGTTTCGGACTAGCGGGGAGTTCCTACGAGCAGTACTTC	CASSFGLAGSSYEQYF
TRBV29-1	.	TRBJ2-4	.	TGCAGCGTTGAAACCAGCTTAGCCAAAAACATTCAGTACTTC	CSVETSLAKNIQYF
TRBV19	TRBD2	TRBJ2-3	.	TGTGCCAGTAGTAATAGCGGGCTTAGCACAGATACGCAGTATTTT	CASSNSGLSTDTQYF
TRBV30	.	TRBJ2-6	.	TGTGCCTGGAGTTGGACGGACGCGGAGCTGGGTGGGGCCAACGTCCTGACTTTC	CAWSWTDAELGGANVLTF
TRBV28	.	TRBJ2-5	.	TGTGCCAGCAGTAAAGTTGGGGGAGAGACCCAGTACTTC	CASSKVGGETQYF
TRBV11-2	.	TRBJ1-1	.	TGTGCCAGCAGCTCAAACAGGGACACTGAAGCTTTCTTT	CASSSNRDTEAFF
TRBV28	.	TRBJ2-7	.	TGTGCCAGCAGCACTTCCTACGAGCAGTACTTC	CASSTSYEQYF
TRBV5-4	.	TRBJ1-2	once	TGTGCCAGCACGCGACGGGGAAGTAGGGGCTACACCTTC	CASTRRGSRGYTF
TRBV15	TRBD2	TRBJ2-3	.	TGTGCCACCAGCAGAGGACTAGCGGGAGGACCTAGCACAGATACGCAGTATTTT	CATSRGLAGGPSTDTQYF
TRBV11-2	.	TRBJ2-7	.	TGTGCCAGCAGCTCCCCCTACGAGCAGTACTTC	CASSSPYEQYF
TRBV7-9	.	TRBJ2-2	.	TGTGCCAGCAGCTTCCGGGAGCTGTTTTTT	CASSFRELFF
TRBV7-2	.	TRBJ1-6	.	TGTGCCAGCAGCTCCCCCCCCGGGAAGGGGCCTTCACCCCTCCACTTT	CASSSPPGKGPSPLHF
TRBV5-1	.	TRBJ1-6	.	TGCGCCAGCAGCGCCGGGATGGAATCACCCCTCCACTTT	CASSAGMESPLHF
TRBV19	TRBD2	TRBJ2-2	.	TGTGCCAGTAGTATAGAAGGTAGCGGGGCCGCGAACACCGGGGAGCTGTTTTTT	CASSIEGSGAANTGELFF
TRBV19	TRBD1	TRBJ1-4	.	TGTGCCAGTAGTCCGGACAGGGTCGCGACAACTAATGAAAAACTGTTTTTT	CASSPDRVATTNEKLFF
TRBV9	.	TRBJ2-7	.	TGTGCCAGCAGCGTAGGGGGGGCAAACGAGCAGTACTTC	CASSVGGANEQYF
TRBV9	.	TRBJ1-5	.	TGTGCCAGCAGCTCCACAGGGAGCCTGCCCCAGCATTTT	CASSSTGSLPQHF
TRBV9	.	TRBJ1-1	once	TGTGCCAGCAGCGTAGGCCCTAACACTGAAGCTTTCTTT	CASSVGPNTEAFF
TRBV5-1	TRBD1	TRBJ2-7	.	TGCGCCAGCAGGTTACCGGGACAGTCCTACGAGCAGTACTTC	CASRLPGQSYEQYF
TRBV28	.	TRBJ2-1	.	TGTGCCAGCAGTCTCTCTCGTCCCCTCATGAGAAATGAGCAGTTCTTC	CASSLSRPLMRNEQFF
TRBV19	TRBD2	TRBJ2-1	.	TGTGCCAGTAGTAAGCCCGGGACTAGCAATGAGCAGTTCTTC	CASSKPGTSNEQFF
TRBV6-5	TRBD2	TRBJ2-2	.	TGTGCCAGCATTGGGGCTAGCGGCCCTAGGGGGGAGCTGTTTTTT	CASIGASGPRGELFF
TRBV7-2	.	TRBJ2-1	.	TGTGCCAGCAGCTCCGACAGATTTCGTGAGCAGTTCTTC	CASSSDRFREQFF
TRBV5-6	.	TRBJ1-6	.	TGTGCCAGCAGCACCCGGAGGTCGAGCTCCTATAATTCACCCCTCCACTTT	CASSTRRSSSYNSPLHF
TRBV30	TRBD1	TRBJ1-2	.	TGTGCCTTGGAGGGGGCGCGAGGCTACACCTTC	CALEGARGYTF
TRBV18	.	TRBJ1-5	.	TGTGCCAGCTCACCCTCCAGCGGCGTAGTGCGCAATCAGCCCCAGCATTTT	CASSPSSGVVRNQPQHF
TRBV28	TRBD1	TRBJ2-7	medium-sized	TGTGCCAGCATCGACCCAGGGACAGGGAGCTACGAGCAGTACTTC	CASIDPGTGSYEQYF
TRBV6-5	.	TRBJ1-1	.	TGTGCCAGCAGTTTGACTCCGGACAGGAACACTGAAGCTTTCTTT	CASSLTPDRNTEAFF
TRBV14	.	TRBJ2-1	.	TGTGCCAGCAGCCAAGCCCTAACGGGGGAGCAGTTCTTC	CASSQALTGEQFF
TRBV18	.	TRBJ1-2	.	TGTGCCAGCTCACCTAAGGAAGGGGGCTACACCTTC	CASSPKEGGYTF
TRBV28	.	TRBJ1-1	.	TGTGCCAGCAGTTCCTACACTGAAGCTTTCTTT	CASSSYTEAFF
TRBV15	TRBD1	TRBJ1-2	once	TGTGCCACCAGCGATGGGACAGCGCGTTGGGGGGGCTATGGCTACACCTTC	CATSDGTARWGGYGYTF
TRBV7-9	.	TRBJ2-3	few	TGTGCCAGCAGCCCTCCAGTGTCCAGGGAGACGCAGTATTTT	CASSPPVSRETQYF
TRBV10-3	.	TRBJ1-4	.	TGTGCCATCAGTGAGGGTGCGACTAATGAAAAACTGTTTTTT	CAISEGATNEKLFF
TRBV14	.	TRBJ1-2	.	TGTGCCAGCAGCCAAGACGGATACTATGGCTACACCTTC	CASSQDGYYGYTF
TRBV28	.	TRBJ1-1	.	TGTGCCAGCCTGAGTATGAACACTGAAGCTTTCTTT	CASLSMNTEAFF
TRBV21-1	.	TRBJ2-7	once	TGTGCCAGCAGCCCCGAAAGAAGGGGGCCTGGGGTGGTCGAGCAGTACTTC	CASSPERRGPGVVEQYF
TRBV29-1	.	TRBJ2-3	.	TGCAGCGGTCAAGAGGATACGCAGTATTTT	CSGQEDTQYF
TRBV2	.	TRBJ1-5	.	TGTGCCAGCAGTGGAGGGAGTCAGCCCCAGCATTTT	CASSGGSQPQHF
TRBV29-1	TRBD1	TRBJ2-3	.	TGCAGCGTTGAAAAGGGACAGGGTGAGACGCAGTATTTT	CSVEKGQGETQYF